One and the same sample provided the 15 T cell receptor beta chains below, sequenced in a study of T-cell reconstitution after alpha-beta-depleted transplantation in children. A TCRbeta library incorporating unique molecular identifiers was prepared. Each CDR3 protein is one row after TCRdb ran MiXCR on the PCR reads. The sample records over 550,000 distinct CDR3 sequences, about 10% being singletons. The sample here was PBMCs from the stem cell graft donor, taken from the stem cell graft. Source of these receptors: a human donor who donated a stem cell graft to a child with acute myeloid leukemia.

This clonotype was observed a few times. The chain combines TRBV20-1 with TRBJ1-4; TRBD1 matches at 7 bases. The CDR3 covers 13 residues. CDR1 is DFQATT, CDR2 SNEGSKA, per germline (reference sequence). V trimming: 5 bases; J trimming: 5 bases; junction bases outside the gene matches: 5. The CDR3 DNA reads TGCAGTGCTCAGACAGGGCAGAATGAAAAACTGTTTTTT. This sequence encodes CSAQTGQNEKLFF.

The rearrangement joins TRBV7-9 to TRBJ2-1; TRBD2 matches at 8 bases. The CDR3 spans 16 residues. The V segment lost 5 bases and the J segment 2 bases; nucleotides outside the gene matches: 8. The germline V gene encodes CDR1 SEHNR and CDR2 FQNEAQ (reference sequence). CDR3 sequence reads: CASSPRLAPTYNEQFF. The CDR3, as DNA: TGTGCCAGCAGCCCGCGACTAGCGCCAACCTACAATGAGCAGTTCTTC.

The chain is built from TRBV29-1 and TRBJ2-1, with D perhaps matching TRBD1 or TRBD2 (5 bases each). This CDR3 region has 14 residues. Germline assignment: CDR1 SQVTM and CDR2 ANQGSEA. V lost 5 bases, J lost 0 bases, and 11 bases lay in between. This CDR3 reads CSVRGPSSYNEQFF. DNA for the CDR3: TGCAGCGTTCGGGGCCCAAGCTCCTACAATGAGCAGTTCTTC.

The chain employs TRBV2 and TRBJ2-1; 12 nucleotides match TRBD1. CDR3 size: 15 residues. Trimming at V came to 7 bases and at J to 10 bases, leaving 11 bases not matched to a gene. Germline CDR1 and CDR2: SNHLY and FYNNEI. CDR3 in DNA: TGTGCCAGCACCCTGACCGGGACAGGGGGCGGGGAGCAGTTCTTC. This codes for CASTLTGTGGGEQFF.

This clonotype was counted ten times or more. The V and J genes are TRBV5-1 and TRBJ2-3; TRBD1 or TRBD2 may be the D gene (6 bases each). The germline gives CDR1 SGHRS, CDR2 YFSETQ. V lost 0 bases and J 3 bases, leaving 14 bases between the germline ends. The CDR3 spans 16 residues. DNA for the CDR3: TGCGCCAGCAGCTTGGACGGGAGAGGGGGTACAGATACGCAGTATTTT. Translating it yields CASSLDGRGGTDTQYF.

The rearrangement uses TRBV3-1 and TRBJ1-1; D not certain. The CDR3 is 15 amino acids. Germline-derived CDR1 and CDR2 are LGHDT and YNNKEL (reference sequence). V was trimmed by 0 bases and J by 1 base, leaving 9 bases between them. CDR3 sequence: CASSQDAPRNTEAFF. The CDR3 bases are TGTGCCAGCAGCCAAGACGCCCCCAGGAACACTGAAGCTTTCTTT. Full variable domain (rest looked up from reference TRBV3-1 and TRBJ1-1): DTAVSQTPKYLVTQMGNDKSIKCEQNLGHDTMYWYKQDSKKFLKIMFSYNNKELIINETVPNRFSPKSPDKAHLNLHINSLELGDSAVYFCASSQDAPRNTEAFFGQGTRLTVV.

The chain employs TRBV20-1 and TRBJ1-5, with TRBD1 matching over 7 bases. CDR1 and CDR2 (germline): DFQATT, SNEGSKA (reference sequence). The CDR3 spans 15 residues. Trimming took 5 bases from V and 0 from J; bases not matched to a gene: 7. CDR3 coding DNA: TGCAGTGCTGGACCGAGGACAGGTAGCAATCAGCCCCAGCATTTT. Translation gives CSAGPRTGSNQPQHF.

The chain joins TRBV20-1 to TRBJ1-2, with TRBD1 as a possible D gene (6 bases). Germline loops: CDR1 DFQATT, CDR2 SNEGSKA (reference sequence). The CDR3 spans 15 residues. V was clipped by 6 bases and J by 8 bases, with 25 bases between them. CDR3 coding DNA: TGCAGTGCCTTGGACAGCGCATTGGATTCTAACGGCTACACCTTC. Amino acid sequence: CSALDSALDSNGYTF.

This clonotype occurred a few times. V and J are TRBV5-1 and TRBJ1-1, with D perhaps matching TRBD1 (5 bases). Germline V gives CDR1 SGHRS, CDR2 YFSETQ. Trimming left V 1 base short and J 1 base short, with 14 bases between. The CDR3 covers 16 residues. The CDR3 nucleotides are TGCGCCAGCAGCTTGATGGGGCAGCAACGGAACACTGAAGCTTTCTTT. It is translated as CASSLMGQQRNTEAFF.

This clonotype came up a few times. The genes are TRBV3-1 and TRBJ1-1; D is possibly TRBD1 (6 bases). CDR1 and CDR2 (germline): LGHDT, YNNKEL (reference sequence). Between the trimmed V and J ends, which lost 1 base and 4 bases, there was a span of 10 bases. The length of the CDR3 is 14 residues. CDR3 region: CASSQGVGGTEAFF. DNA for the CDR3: TGTGCCAGCAGCCAAGGGGTAGGGGGCACTGAAGCTTTCTTT.

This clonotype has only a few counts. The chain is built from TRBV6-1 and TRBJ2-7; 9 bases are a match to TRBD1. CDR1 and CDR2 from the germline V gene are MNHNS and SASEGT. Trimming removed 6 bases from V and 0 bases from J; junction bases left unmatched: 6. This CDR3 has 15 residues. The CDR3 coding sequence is TGTGCCAGCAGGGGGACAGGGATTACCTCCTACGAGCAGTACTTC. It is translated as CASRGTGITSYEQYF.

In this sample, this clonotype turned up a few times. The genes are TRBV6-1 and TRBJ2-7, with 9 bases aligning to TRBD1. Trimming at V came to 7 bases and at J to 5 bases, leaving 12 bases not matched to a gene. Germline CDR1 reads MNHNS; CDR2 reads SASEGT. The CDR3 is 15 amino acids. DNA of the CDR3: TGTGCCAGCATCTTCACCGGACAGGGGCGCCACGAGCAGTACTTC. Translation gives CASIFTGQGRHEQYF.

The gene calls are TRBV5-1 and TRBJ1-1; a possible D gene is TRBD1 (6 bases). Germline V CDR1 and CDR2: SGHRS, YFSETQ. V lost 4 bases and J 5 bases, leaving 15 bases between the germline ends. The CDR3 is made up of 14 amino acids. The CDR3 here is CASSPRTEATEAFF. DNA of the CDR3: TGCGCCAGCAGCCCCCGGACAGAAGCGACTGAAGCTTTCTTT.

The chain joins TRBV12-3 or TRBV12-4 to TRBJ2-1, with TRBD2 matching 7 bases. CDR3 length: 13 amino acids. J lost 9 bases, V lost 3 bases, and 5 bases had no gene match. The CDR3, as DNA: TGTGCCAGCAGTTTTGTTCAGCGGGGTGAGCAGTTCTTC. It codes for CASSFVQRGEQFF.

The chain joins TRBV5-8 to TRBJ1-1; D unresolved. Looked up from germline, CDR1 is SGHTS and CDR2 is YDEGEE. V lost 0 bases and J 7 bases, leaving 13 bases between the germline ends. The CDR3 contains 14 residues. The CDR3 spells CASSLALRRSEAFF. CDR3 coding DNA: TGTGCCAGCAGCTTGGCCCTCCGGCGGAGTGAAGCTTTCTTT.